In its sample, the clone carrying this TCR beta chain was seen a few times. No antigen is known for it. Germline V lookup: CDR1 SGHRS, CDR2 YFSETQ. The CDR3 runs to 15 residues. Unmatched junction bases numbered 3, after V lost 4 bases and J lost 0 bases. This sample stems from a study of T cell repertoires in cytomegalovirus infection. In the study overall: Recently identified HLA-C-restricted CMV epitopes and well-studied HLA-B-restricted CMV epitopes were used by the study. Matching HLA type, along with CMV infection, was indicated by public TCR beta signatures. Study-wide results and caveats: HLA-C-restricted CMV-specific TCR beta clonotypes prevailed in the ex vivo response. The cumulative frequency of public TCR beta families identified carriers of CMV plus the relevant HLA.

Each CDR3 protein is one row after TCRdb ran MiXCR on the reads. The sample lists about 770,000 distinct CDR3 sequences; 25% to 30% were seen once. The V and J genes are TRBV5-1 and TRBJ2-5, with 10 bases identical to TRBD1. The TCR comes from a human donor in good health (CMV status not recorded). Some clones in this sample may be carry-over from other donors' samples. The sample was cultured CD8+ T cells from PBMCs, taken from culture after CMV antigen stimulation. CDR3 sequence: CASSEGQGNQETQYF. The CDR3 coding sequence is TGCGCCAGCAGCGAGGGACAGGGGAACCAAGAGACCCAGTACTTC.